This T cell receptor beta chain was sequenced during a study of blood T cell repertoires in COVID-19. Across the whole study: Both acute and convalescent COVID-19 samples were obtained from the United States, Italy and Spain.

Authors' processing steps: Reference gene primer amplification in the assay estimated nucleated cell counts. This table comes from immunoSEQ multiplex PCR, and its TCRdb copy is limited to in-frame clones, with some not included. That table gives V, J and clone size, and the DNA gave D and trimming. The repertoire has around 140,000 clones, approximately 86% of them found once; the top ten carry 1.5%. CDR1 and CDR2 from the germline V gene are MGHRA and YSYEKL. Trimming shortened V by 0 bases and J by 6 bases, and 14 bases separated the two germline ends. The CDR3 length is 15 residues. This clone was observed a few times.

The chain is built from TRBV4-1 and TRBJ1-1; the D is unclear. Sequencing input: peripheral blood. The TCR was taken from a woman in her sixties or seventies with acute or convalescent COVID-19. CDR3 region: CASSQDPPRRSEAFF. The CDR3 nucleotides are TGCGCCAGCAGCCAAGACCCGCCTAGGAGGTCTGAAGCTTTCTTT.